The following is a T cell receptor beta chain sequence with its context. Its antigen remains unidentified. The data were taken from a study of long-term antiretroviral therapy in people with HIV. Study-wide findings and caveats: Patients on ART gained diversity, which nonetheless stayed below transplant donor controls.

At the survey level, the v3.0 immunoSEQ assay was run. Profiled with immunoSEQ multiplex PCR; TCRdb holds only in-frame clones, not every one. Of almost 30,000 clones listed, around 89% are singletons. V gave up 0 bases and J gave up 6 bases; unmatched junction bases: 10. The CDR3 has 17 amino acids. Germline V CDR1 and CDR2: SGHNT, YYREEE (reference sequence). This specimen was unsorted PBMCs, taken 3.2 years before starting antiretroviral therapy. This chain connects TRBV5-4 to TRBJ2-7, with 12 positions matching TRBD2. This clonotype was obtained from a man aged 45 to 65 with HIV. CDR3 in DNA: TGTGCCAGCAGCTTGGGGTCTAGCGGGGGGGCTTCCCCCGAGCAGTACTTC. Translation: CASSLGSSGGASPEQYF.